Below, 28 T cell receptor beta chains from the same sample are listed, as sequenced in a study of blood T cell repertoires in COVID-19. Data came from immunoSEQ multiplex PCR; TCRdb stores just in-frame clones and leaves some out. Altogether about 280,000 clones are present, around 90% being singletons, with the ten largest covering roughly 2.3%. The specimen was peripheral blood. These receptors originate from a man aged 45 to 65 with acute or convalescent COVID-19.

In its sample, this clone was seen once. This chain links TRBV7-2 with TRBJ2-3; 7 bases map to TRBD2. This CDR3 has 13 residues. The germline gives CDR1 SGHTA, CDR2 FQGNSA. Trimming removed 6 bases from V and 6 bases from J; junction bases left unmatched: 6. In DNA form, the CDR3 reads TGTGCCAGCAGTTCTAGGCGGGGGGATACGCAGTATTTT. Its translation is CASSSRRGDTQYF.

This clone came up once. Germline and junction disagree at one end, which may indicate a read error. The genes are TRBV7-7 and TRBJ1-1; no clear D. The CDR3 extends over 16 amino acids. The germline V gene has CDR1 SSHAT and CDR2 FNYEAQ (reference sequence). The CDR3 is CASSRGPPGMGTEAFF. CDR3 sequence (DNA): TGTGCTAGCAGCCGAGGACCACCGGGGATGGGGACTGAAGCTTTCTTT.

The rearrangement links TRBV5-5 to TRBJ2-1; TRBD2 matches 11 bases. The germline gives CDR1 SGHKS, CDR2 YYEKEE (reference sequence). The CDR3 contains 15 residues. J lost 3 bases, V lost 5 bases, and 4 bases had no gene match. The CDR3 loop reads CASSPTSGDYNEQFF. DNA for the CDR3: TGTGCCAGCAGTCCGACTAGCGGGGACTACAATGAGCAGTTCTTC.

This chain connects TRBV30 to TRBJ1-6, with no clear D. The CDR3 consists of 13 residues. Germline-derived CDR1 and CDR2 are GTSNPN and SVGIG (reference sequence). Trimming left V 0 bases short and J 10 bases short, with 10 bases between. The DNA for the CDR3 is TGTGCCTGGAGTGTACTAGATGAGTCACCCCTCCACTTT. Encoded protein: CAWSVLDESPLHF.

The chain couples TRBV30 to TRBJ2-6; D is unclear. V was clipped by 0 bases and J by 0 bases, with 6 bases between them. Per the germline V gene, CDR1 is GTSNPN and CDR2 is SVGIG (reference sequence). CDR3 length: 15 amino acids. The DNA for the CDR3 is TGTGCCTGGAGTGTCTCCAGCTCTGGGGCCAACGTCCTGACTTTC. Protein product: CAWSVSSSGANVLTF.

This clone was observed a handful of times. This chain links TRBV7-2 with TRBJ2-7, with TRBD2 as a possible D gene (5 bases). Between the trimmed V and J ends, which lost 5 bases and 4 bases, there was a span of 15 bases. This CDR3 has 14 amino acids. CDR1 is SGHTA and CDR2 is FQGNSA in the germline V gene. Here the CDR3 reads CASSPGPGTYEQYF. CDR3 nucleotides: TGTGCCAGCAGCCCCGGGCCGGGAACTTACGAGCAGTACTTC.

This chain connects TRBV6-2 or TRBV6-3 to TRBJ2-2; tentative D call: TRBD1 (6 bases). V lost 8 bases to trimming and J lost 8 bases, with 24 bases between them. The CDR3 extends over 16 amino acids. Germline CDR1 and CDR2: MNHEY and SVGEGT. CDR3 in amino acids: CASCPTSGQQLGELFF. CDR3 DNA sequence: TGTGCCAGCTGCCCAACGTCCGGACAGCAATTGGGGGAGCTGTTTTTT.

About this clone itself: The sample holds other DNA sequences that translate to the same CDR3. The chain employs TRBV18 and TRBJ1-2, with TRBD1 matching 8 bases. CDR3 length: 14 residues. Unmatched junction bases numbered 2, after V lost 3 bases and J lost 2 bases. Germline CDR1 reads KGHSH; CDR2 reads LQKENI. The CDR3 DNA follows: TGTGCCAGCTCACCGGACAGGGCGAACTATGGCTACACCTTC. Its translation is CASSPDRANYGYTF. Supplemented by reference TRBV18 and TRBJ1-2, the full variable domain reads NAGVMQNPRHLVRRRGQEARLRCSPMKGHSHVYWYRQLPEEGLKFMVYLQKENIIDESGMPKERFSAEFPKEGPSILRIQQVVRGDSAAYFCASSPDRANYGYTFGSGTRLTVV.

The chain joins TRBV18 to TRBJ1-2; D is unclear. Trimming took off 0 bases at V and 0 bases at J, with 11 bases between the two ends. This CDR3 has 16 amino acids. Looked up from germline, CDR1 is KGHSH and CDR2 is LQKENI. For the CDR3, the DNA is TGTGCCAGCTCACCACCCGGCGTGGACTCTAACTATGGCTACACCTTC. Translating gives CASSPPGVDSNYGYTF.

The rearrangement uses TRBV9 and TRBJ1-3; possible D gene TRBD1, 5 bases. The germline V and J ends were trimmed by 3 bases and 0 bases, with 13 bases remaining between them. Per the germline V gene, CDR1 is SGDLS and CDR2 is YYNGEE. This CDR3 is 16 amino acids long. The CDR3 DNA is TGTGCCAGCAGCGCCTCGGCAGGGCGCTCTGGAAACACCATATATTTT. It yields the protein CASSASAGRSGNTIYF. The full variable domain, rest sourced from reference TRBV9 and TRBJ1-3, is DSGVTQTPKHLITATGQRVTLRCSPRSGDLSVYWYQQSLDQGLQFLIQYYNGEERAKGNILERFSAQQFPDLHSELNLSSLELGDSALYFCASSASAGRSGNTIYFGEGSWLTVV.

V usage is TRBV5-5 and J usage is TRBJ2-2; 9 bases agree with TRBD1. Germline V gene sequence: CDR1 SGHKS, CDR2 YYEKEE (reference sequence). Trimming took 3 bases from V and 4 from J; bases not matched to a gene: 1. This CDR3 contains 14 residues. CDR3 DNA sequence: TGTGCCAGCAGCTGGGACAGGGCCACCGGGGAGCTGTTTTTT. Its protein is CASSWDRATGELFF.

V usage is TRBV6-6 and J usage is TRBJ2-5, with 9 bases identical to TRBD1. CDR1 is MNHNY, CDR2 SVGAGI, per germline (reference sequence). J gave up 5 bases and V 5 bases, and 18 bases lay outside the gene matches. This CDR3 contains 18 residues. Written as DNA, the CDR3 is TGTGCCAGCAGTCTCCGGATTGGCCTACAGGGGGCCGGGGAGACCCAGTACTTC. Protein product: CASSLRIGLQGAGETQYF.

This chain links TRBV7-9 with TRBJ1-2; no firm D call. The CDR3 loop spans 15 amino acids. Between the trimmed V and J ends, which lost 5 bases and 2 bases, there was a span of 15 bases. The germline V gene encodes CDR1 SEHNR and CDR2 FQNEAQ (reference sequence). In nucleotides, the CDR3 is TGTGCCAGCAGCGTCCTTTTCACAGAAAACTATGGCTACACCTTC. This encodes CASSVLFTENYGYTF.

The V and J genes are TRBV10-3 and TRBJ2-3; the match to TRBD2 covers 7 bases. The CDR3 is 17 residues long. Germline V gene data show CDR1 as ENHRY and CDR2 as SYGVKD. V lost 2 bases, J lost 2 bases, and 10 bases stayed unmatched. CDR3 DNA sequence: TGTGCCATCAGTGAGCAGAGACTAGCTGACTTCACAGATACGCAGTATTTT. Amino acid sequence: CAISEQRLADFTDTQYF.

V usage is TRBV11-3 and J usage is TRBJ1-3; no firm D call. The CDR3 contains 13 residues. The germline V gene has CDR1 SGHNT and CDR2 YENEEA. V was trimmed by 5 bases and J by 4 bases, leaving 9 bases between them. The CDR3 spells CASSVSAGNTIYF. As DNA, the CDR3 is TGTGCCAGCAGCGTATCAGCGGGAAACACCATATATTTT.

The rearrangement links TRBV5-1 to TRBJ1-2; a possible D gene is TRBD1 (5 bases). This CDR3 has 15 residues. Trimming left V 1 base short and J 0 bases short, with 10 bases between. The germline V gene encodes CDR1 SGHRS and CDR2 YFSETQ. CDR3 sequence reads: CASSLQGTTNYGYTF. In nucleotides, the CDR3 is TGCGCCAGCAGCTTGCAGGGTACCACTAACTATGGCTACACCTTC.

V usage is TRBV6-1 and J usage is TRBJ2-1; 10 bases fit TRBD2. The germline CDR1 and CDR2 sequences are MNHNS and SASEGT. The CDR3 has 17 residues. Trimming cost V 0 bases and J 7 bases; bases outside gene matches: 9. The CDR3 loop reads CASSEAIASGGLNEQFF. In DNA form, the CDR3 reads TGTGCCAGCAGTGAAGCGATCGCTAGCGGGGGCCTTAATGAGCAGTTCTTC.

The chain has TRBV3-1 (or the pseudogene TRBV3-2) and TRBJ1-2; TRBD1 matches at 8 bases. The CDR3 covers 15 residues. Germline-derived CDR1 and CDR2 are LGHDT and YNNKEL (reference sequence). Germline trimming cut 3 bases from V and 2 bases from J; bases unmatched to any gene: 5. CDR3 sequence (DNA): TGTGCCAGCAGCCAGCCCGGGACAGGCAACTATGGCTACACCTTC. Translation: CASSQPGTGNYGYTF.

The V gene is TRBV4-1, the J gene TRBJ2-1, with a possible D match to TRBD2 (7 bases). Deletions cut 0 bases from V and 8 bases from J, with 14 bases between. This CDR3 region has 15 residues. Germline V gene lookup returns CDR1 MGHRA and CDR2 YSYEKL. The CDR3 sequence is CASSQDGGGTDEQFF. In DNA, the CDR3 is TGCGCCAGCAGCCAAGATGGGGGGGGCACCGATGAGCAGTTCTTC.

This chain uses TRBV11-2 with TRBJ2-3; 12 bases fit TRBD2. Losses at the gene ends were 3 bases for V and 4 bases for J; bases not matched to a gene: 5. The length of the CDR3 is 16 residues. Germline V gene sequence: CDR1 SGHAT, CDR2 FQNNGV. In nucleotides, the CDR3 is TGTGCCAGCAGCTTCCCTAGCGGGGGGGCATCAGATACGCAGTATTTT. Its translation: CASSFPSGGASDTQYF.

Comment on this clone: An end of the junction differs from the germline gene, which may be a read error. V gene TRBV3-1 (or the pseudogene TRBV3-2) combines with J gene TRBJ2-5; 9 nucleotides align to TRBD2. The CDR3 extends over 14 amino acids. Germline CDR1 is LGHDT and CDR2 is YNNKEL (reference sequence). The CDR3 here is CASRVLAGQETQHF. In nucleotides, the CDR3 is TGTGCCAGCAGAGTACTAGCGGGCCAAGAGACCCAGCACTTC.

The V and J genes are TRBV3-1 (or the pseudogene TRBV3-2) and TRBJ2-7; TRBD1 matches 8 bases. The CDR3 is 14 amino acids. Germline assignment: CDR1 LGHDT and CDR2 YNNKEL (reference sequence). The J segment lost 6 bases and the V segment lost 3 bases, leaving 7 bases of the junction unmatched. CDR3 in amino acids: CASSQRDRTSEQYF. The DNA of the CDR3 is TGTGCCAGCAGCCAGAGGGACAGGACGTCCGAGCAGTACTTC.

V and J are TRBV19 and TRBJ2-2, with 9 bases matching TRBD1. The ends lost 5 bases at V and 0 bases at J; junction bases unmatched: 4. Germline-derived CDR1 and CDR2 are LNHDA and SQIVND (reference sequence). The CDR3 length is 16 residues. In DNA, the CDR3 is TGTGCCAGTAGTCCCAGGACAGGGGCGAACACCGGGGAGCTGTTTTTT. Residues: CASSPRTGANTGELFF.

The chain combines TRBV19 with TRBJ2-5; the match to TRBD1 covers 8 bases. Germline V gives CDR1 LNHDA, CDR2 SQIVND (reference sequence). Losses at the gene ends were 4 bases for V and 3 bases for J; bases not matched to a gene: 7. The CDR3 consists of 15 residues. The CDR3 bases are TGTGCCAGTAGTAAATACAGGGGGATGGAAGAGACCCAGTACTTC. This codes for CASSKYRGMEETQYF. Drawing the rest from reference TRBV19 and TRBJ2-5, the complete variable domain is DGGITQSPKYLFRKEGQNVTLSCEQNLNHDAMYWYRQDPGQGLRLIYYSQIVNDFQKGDIAEGYSVSREKKESFPLTVTSAQKNPTAFYLCASSKYRGMEETQYFGPGTRLLVL.

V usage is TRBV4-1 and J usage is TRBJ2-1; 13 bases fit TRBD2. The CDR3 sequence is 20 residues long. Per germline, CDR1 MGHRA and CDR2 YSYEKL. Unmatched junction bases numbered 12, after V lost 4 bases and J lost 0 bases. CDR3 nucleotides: TGCGCCAGCAGCCGCTCAGGACTAGCGGGGGACCCGAGCTCCTACAATGAGCAGTTCTTC. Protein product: CASSRSGLAGDPSSYNEQFF.

For the CDR3, the DNA is TGTGCCAGCAGCTTAGGCCTGGGCTTTGGTAATTCACCCCTCCACTTT. It encodes CASSLGLGFGNSPLHF. This sequence joins TRBV7-3 and TRBJ1-6, with D uncertain. With 2 bases removed from V and 6 bases from J, the gap between germline ends came to 14 bases. The V gene's germline CDR1 is SGHTA and CDR2 FQGTGA. This CDR3 comprises 16 residues.

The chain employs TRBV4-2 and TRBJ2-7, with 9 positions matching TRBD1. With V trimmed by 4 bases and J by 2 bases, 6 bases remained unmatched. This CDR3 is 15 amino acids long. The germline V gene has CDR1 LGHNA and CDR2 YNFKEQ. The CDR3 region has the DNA TGTGCCAGCAGCCTATCAGGGACAGGGACCTACGAGCAGTACTTC. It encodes CASSLSGTGTYEQYF.

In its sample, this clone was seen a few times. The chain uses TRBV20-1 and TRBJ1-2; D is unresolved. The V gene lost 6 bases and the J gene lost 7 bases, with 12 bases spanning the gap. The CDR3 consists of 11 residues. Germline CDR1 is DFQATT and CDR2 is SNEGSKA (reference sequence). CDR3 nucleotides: TGCAGTGCACCTGACACGCCTGGCTACACCTTC. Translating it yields CSAPDTPGYTF.